This entry is about one TCR beta chain. Its antigen is still unknown. These data are taken from a study of T cell responses to AZD1222 COVID-19 vaccine. General study results and limits: Baseline serology detected seropositivity in only 6 or 7 AZD1222 recipients. Spike-specific TCR breadth and depth grew following two AZD1222 doses. The donor group comprised mostly white British people and more females; the analysis possibly underestimated clonal diversity. Vaccine-associated CD4 TCRs spanned spike, dominant at 160-218 and 743-854.

The CDR3 length is 13 residues. V was trimmed by 1 base and J by 8 bases, leaving 9 bases between them. CDR1 LGHNA and CDR2 YNFKEQ come from the germline V gene. Generated by immunoSEQ multiplex PCR, the TCRdb table keeps only in-frame clones and is missing some. This sample has under 150,000 clones, with around nine tenths found just once. This material consisted of peripheral blood, taken on day 0 of MenACWY control vaccination. The chain combines TRBV4-2 with TRBJ2-1; D is perhaps TRBD2 (5 bases). The receptor was isolated from an adult in good health. The CDR3 reads CASSQAGRDEQFF. CDR3 in DNA: TGTGCCAGCAGCCAAGCTGGGCGGGATGAGCAGTTCTTC.